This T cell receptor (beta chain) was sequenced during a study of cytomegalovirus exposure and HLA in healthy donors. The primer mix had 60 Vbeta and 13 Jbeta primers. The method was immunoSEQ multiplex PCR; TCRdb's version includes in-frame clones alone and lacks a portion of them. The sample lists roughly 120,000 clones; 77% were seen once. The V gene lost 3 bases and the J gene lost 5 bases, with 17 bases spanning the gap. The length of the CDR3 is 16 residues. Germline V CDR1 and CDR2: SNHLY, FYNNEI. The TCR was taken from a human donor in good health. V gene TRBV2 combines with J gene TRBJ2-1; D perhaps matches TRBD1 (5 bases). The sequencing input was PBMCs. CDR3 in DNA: TGTGCCAGCAGTGAGCAGGGTCCGCTATCTAACAATGAGCAGTTCTTC. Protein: CASSEQGPLSNNEQFF.